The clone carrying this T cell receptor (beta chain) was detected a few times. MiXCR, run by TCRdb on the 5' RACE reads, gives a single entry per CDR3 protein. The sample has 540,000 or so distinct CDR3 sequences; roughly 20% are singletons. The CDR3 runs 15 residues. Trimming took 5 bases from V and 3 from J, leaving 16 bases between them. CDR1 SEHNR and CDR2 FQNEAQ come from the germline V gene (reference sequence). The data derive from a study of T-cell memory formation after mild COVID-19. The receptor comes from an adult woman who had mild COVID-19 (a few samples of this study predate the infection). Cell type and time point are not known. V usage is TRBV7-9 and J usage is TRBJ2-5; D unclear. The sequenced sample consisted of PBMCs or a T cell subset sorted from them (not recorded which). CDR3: CASSHRSRNKETQYF. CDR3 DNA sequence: TGTGCCAGCAGCCACCGGTCCAGGAACAAAGAGACCCAGTACTTC.